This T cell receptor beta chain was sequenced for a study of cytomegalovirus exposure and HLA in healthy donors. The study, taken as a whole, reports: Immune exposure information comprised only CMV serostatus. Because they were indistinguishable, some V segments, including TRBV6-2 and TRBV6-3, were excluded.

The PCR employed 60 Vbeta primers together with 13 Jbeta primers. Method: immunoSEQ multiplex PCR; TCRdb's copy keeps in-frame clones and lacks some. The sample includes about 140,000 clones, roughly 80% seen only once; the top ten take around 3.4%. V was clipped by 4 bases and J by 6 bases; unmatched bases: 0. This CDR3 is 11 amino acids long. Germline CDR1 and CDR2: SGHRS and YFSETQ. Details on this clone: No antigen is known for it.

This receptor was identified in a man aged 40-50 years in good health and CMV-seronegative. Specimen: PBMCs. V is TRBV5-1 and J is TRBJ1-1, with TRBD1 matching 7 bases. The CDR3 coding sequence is TGCGCCAGCAGCCAGGGGGCTGAAGCTTTCTTT. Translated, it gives CASSQGAEAFF.